The next 16 T cell receptor beta chains were all read from a single sample in a study of shared clonotypes between healthy human individuals (dated by TCRdb to 2020 to 2021). Library preparation was by the immunoSEQ multiplex PCR assay. Not all clones reach the TCRdb copy of this immuneACCESS table, which keeps in-frame sequences only. Checked studies attribute under half of the gap to unresolved V genes and leave the rest unexplained. Present in this sample are about 1,800,000 clones, just under 95% of which were seen just once. The ten top clones hold around 1.2% of the sample. CD8 naive samples consisted of CD45RO-negative cells that were positively selected for CCR7, yielding a CD45RA+CCR7+ population without TemRA cells. Sequenced sample: naive CD8+ T cells sorted from blood. This sample's cell subset or site label indicates: CD45RA+CCR7+. The source of these receptors is a man between 18 and 35 years old in good health.

The chain links TRBV9 to TRBJ2-3, with unresolved D. Per germline, CDR1 SGDLS and CDR2 YYNGEE. Trimming took off 1 base at V and 6 bases at J, with 9 bases between the two ends. The CDR3 has 13 amino acids. This CDR3 is CASSVTSLDTQYF. As DNA, the CDR3 is TGTGCCAGCAGCGTAACCAGCTTGGATACGCAGTATTTT.

This chain joins TRBV7-9 and TRBJ2-2; D is possibly TRBD1 (5 bases). The CDR3 sequence is 14 residues long. V was pared by 5 bases and J by 2 bases, with 9 bases between. From germline, CDR1 is SEHNR and CDR2 FQNEAQ (reference sequence). Here the CDR3 DNA reads TGTGCCAGCAGCCACGACAGTAACACCGGGGAGCTGTTTTTT. Amino acid sequence: CASSHDSNTGELFF.

This clone was recorded only once. CDR3 DNA sequence: TGTGCCAGCAGTGGGGAAGCGACCACAGATACGCAGTATTTT. Protein: CASSGEATTDTQYF. This rearrangement joins TRBV2 to TRBJ2-3, with unresolved D. CDR1 and CDR2 (germline): SNHLY, FYNNEI. Trimming pared 4 bases from V and 2 bases from J, leaving 10 bases between. The CDR3 has 14 residues.

The gene calls are TRBV9 and TRBJ1-1; no reliable D call. The V and J ends lost 0 bases and 1 base respectively, with 10 bases between them. The CDR3 is 15 residues long. Looked up from germline, CDR1 is SGDLS and CDR2 is YYNGEE. The CDR3 nucleotides are TGTGCCAGCAGCGTAGCTGAGGGCTGGAACACTGAAGCTTTCTTT. This translates into CASSVAEGWNTEAFF. The full variable domain, in which reference TRBV9 and TRBJ1-1 provide the parts outside the CDR3, is DSGVTQTPKHLITATGQRVTLRCSPRSGDLSVYWYQQSLDQGLQFLIQYYNGEERAKGNILERFSAQQFPDLHSELNLSSLELGDSALYFCASSVAEGWNTEAFFGQGTRLTVV.

This clone was observed once. The V call is TRBV19, the J call TRBJ2-5, with D perhaps given as TRBD1 or TRBD2 (5 bases each). CDR1 is LNHDA, CDR2 SQIVND, per germline (reference sequence). The CDR3 is 15 amino acids. V was pared by 3 bases and J by 2 bases, with 13 bases between. The DNA for the CDR3 is TGTGCCAGTAGTATCCGTCGGGGCTCACAAGAGACCCAGTACTTC. Its translation is CASSIRRGSQETQYF.

CDR3 loop: CASTLRPPLRDPSYEQYF. Written as DNA, the CDR3 is TGTGCCAGCACCTTGCGGCCCCCGCTAAGGGACCCCTCCTACGAGCAGTACTTC. The chain combines TRBV27 with TRBJ2-7, with D possibly called TRBD1 or TRBD2 (5 bases each). Germline V gene sequence: CDR1 MNHEY, CDR2 SMNVEV (reference sequence). Trimming took off 7 bases at V and 0 bases at J, with 25 bases between the two ends. This CDR3 region has 18 residues.

This chain connects TRBV7-9 to TRBJ2-3, with 12 bases that match TRBD1. Trimming cost V 5 bases and J 5 bases; bases outside gene matches: 8. This CDR3 spans 16 amino acids. Per the germline V gene, CDR1 is SEHNR and CDR2 is FQNEAQ (reference sequence). Written as DNA, the CDR3 is TGTGCCAGCAGCCCCGGGACAGGGGGCGAGAAAGATACGCAGTATTTT. This translates into CASSPGTGGEKDTQYF.

Only one count was recorded for this clone. J is TRBJ2-7 and V is TRBV27; 10 bases agree with TRBD1. The CDR3 extends over 14 amino acids. Germline CDR1 MNHEY, CDR2 SMNVEV (reference sequence). V was clipped by 7 bases and J by 5 bases; unmatched bases: 8. The CDR3 is CASTGGTGVHEQYF. For the CDR3, the DNA is TGTGCCAGCACCGGTGGGACAGGGGTTCACGAGCAGTACTTC.

The chain joins TRBV19 to TRBJ2-7; D gene unclear. This CDR3 contains 15 residues. The germline gives CDR1 LNHDA, CDR2 SQIVND (reference sequence). Trimming shortened V by 6 bases and J by 2 bases, and 17 bases separated the two germline ends. CDR3 nucleotide sequence: TGTGCCAGTAGCTCCCAGCAGGTTCCAACCTACGAGCAGTACTTC. Translated: CASSSQQVPTYEQYF. Filled out from reference TRBV19 and TRBJ2-7, the complete variable domain reads DGGITQSPKYLFRKEGQNVTLSCEQNLNHDAMYWYRQDPGQGLRLIYYSQIVNDFQKGDIAEGYSVSREKKESFPLTVTSAQKNPTAFYLCASSSQQVPTYEQYFGPGTRLTVT.

This chain links TRBV6-5 with TRBJ2-7; D uncertain. CDR3 size: 13 residues. Trimming removed 0 bases from V and 5 bases from J, with 8 bases in between. CDR1 and CDR2 (germline): MNHEY, SVGAGI. For the CDR3, the DNA is TGTGCCAGCAGTTACTCGAGCGAGGACGAGCAGTACTTC. Its protein product is CASSYSSEDEQYF.

The rearrangement joins TRBV6-6 to TRBJ2-7; D not certain. The V gene's germline CDR1 is MNHNY and CDR2 SVGAGI (reference sequence). With 7 bases removed from V and 1 base from J, the gap between germline ends came to 11 bases. This CDR3 spans 13 amino acids. For the CDR3, the DNA is TGTGCCAGCACTCATATTAAGTCCTACGAGCAGTACTTC. Translation gives CASTHIKSYEQYF.

About this clone: At one boundary the junction diverges from the germline segment, which might be a read error. This sequence joins TRBV6-6 and TRBJ1-2; D is possibly TRBD1 (6 bases). The germline gives CDR1 MNHNY, CDR2 SVGAGI (reference sequence). The CDR3 loop spans 15 amino acids. The CDR3 here is CASSTRTESKYGYTF. The CDR3 nucleotides read TGTGCCAGCAGTACCCGGACAGAGTCTAAGTATGGCTACACCTTC.

This clone turned up a few times. The chain couples TRBV2 to TRBJ2-1; the D is unclear. The CDR3 sequence is 13 residues long. Germline CDR1 SNHLY, CDR2 FYNNEI. With 2 bases removed from V and 9 bases from J, the gap between germline ends came to 11 bases. The CDR3, as DNA: TGTGCCAGCAGTGAAATTGGTGGGCTTGAGCAGTTCTTC. Translation gives CASSEIGGLEQFF. Using reference TRBV2 and TRBJ2-1 for the parts outside the CDR3, the full variable domain is EPEVTQTPSHQVTQMGQEVILRCVPISNHLYFYWYRQILGQKVEFLVSFYNNEISEKSEIFDDQFSVERPDGSNFTLKIRSTKLEDSAMYFCASSEIGGLEQFFGPGTRLTVL.

This clone is a singleton in its sample. The chain carries TRBV7-8 and TRBJ2-1; possible D gene TRBD1, 6 bases. In germline, CDR1 is SGHVS, CDR2 FQNEAQ. V gave up 3 bases and J gave up 8 bases, with 11 bases separating them. The CDR3 loop spans 13 amino acids. CDR3 DNA: TGTGCCAGCAGCTTTGACAGGTTCCATGAGCAGTTCTTC. It yields the protein CASSFDRFHEQFF.

This chain links TRBV5-8 with TRBJ2-5; D remains unclear. V gave up 0 bases and J gave up 1 base, with 10 bases separating them. Germline loops: CDR1 SGHTS, CDR2 YDEGEE. The CDR3 extends over 15 amino acids. The CDR3 nucleotides are TGTGCCAGCAGCTTGGTGATAGCCATCCAAGAGACCCAGTACTTC. Its protein product is CASSLVIAIQETQYF.

The V and J genes are TRBV27 and TRBJ1-5, with no clear D. V was cut by 3 bases and J by 5 bases, with 11 bases left in between. Germline assignment: CDR1 MNHEY and CDR2 SMNVEV (reference sequence). The CDR3 sequence is 14 residues long. The CDR3, as DNA: TGTGCCAGCAGTTTGGGCGGTACGTATCAGCCCCAGCATTTT. Its protein product is CASSLGGTYQPQHF.